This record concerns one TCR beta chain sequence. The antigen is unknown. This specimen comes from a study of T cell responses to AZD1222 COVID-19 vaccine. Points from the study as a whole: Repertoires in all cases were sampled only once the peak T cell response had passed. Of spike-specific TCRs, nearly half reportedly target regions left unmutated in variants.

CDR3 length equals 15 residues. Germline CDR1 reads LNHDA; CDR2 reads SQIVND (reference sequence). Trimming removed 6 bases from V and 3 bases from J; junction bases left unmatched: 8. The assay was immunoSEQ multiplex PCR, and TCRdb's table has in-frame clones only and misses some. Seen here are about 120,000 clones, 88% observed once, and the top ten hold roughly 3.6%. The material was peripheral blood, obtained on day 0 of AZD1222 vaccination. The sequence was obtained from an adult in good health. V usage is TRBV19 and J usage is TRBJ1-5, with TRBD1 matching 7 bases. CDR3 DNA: TGTGCCAGTAGCCATAACAGGGGCCCCAATCAGCCCCAGCATTTT. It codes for CASSHNRGPNQPQHF.